These 25 T cell receptor beta chains originate from one sample sequenced in a study of PD-1 blockade in classical Hodgkin lymphoma. TCRdb's table, derived via immunoSEQ multiplex PCR, lists solely in-frame clones and lacks some. Of 15,000 to 20,000 clones in the sample, about 80% were seen once. Following autologous stem cell transplantation, relapse occurred in every patient, and exposure to brentuximab vedotin varied. The sample was peripheral blood mononuclear cells (PBMCs), taken at baseline. The receptors stem from a human donor with classical Hodgkin lymphoma.

V gene TRBV4-3 combines with J gene TRBJ1-1; no clear D. V gave up 0 bases and J gave up 1 base, with 6 bases separating them. Germline V gene sequence: CDR1 LGHNA, CDR2 YSLEER. This CDR3 has 14 residues. The CDR3 spells CASSQDSANTEAFF. The DNA of the CDR3 is TGCGCCAGCAGCCAAGACAGCGCGAACACTGAAGCTTTCTTT.

This clone appeared a few times. V is TRBV7-8 and J is TRBJ2-2, with D maybe TRBD1 (6 bases). V lost 5 bases to trimming and J lost 1 base, with 14 bases between them. Germline CDR1 is SGHVS and CDR2 is FQNEAQ. This CDR3 spans 16 amino acids. The CDR3 nucleotides read TGTGCCAGCAGCGTACTCTGGACAGAGAACACCGGGGAGCTGTTTTTT. This codes for CASSVLWTENTGELFF.

The rearrangement joins TRBV9 to TRBJ2-5, with 9 nucleotides matching TRBD2. Germline loops: CDR1 SGDLS, CDR2 YYNGEE. The CDR3 length is 17 residues. Losses at the gene ends were 3 bases for V and 2 bases for J; bases not matched to a gene: 11. As DNA, the CDR3 is TGTGCCAGCAGCGCCCCTCTTGGACTAGCGCGACAAGAGACCCAGTACTTC. Translated, it gives CASSAPLGLARQETQYF.

The gene calls are TRBV18 and TRBJ2-1; D call uncertain. The germline V gene encodes CDR1 KGHSH and CDR2 LQKENI. Trimming left V 0 bases short and J 4 bases short, with 7 bases between. This CDR3 spans 14 amino acids. DNA of the CDR3: TGTGCCAGCTCACCACCTCCGGTATACAATGAGCAGTTCTTC. Translated: CASSPPPVYNEQFF. The full variable domain, completed using reference TRBV18 and TRBJ2-1, is NAGVMQNPRHLVRRRGQEARLRCSPMKGHSHVYWYRQLPEEGLKFMVYLQKENIIDESGMPKERFSAEFPKEGPSILRIQQVVRGDSAAYFCASSPPPVYNEQFFGPGTRLTVL.

The chain employs TRBV9 and TRBJ2-5; no definite D call. Germline V lookup: CDR1 SGDLS, CDR2 YYNGEE. V gave up 0 bases and J gave up 4 bases, with 7 bases separating them. This CDR3 comprises 13 residues. The CDR3 region has the DNA TGTGCCAGCAGCGTAGGCCCGGGAGAGACCCAGTACTTC. Residues: CASSVGPGETQYF.

This clone is a singleton in its sample. The V and J genes are TRBV6-6 and TRBJ1-1, with a tentative D call TRBD1 (5 bases). V shed 4 bases and J shed 2 bases, with 11 bases lying between them. Germline V CDR1 and CDR2: MNHNY, SVGAGI (reference sequence). The CDR3 sequence is 14 residues long. This CDR3 is CASSWTGVNTEAFF. The CDR3 bases are TGTGCCAGCAGTTGGACGGGGGTTAACACTGAAGCTTTCTTT.

This chain joins TRBV7-8 and TRBJ2-5, with 8 nucleotides matching TRBD1. This CDR3 is 17 amino acids long. V shed 3 bases, J shed 5 bases, and the junction held 14 bases outside the gene matches. CDR1 is SGHVS, CDR2 FQNEAQ, per germline. The CDR3 nucleotides read TGTGCCAGCAGCTTTACTTACATCAACAGGGGGGAGGAGACCCAGTACTTC. Amino acids: CASSFTYINRGEETQYF.

This rearrangement joins TRBV19 to TRBJ1-1, with D maybe TRBD1 (5 bases). V lost 1 base and J 0 bases, leaving 15 bases between the germline ends. In germline, CDR1 is LNHDA, CDR2 SQIVND (reference sequence). CDR3 length: 17 amino acids. The CDR3 DNA sequence: TGTGCCAGTAGTATAGGAGGCAGGGAGCAGGTGAACACTGAAGCTTTCTTT. Translated, it gives CASSIGGREQVNTEAFF.

The chain links TRBV11-2 to TRBJ2-3, with 12 bases lining up with TRBD1. In germline, CDR1 is SGHAT, CDR2 FQNNGV. The CDR3 sequence is 17 residues long. Trimming at V came to 3 bases and at J to 5 bases, leaving 9 bases not matched to a gene. CDR3 amino acids: CASSFVAGTGGGDTQYF. CDR3 bases: TGTGCCAGCAGCTTCGTAGCCGGGACAGGGGGCGGAGATACGCAGTATTTT.

V and J are TRBV15 and TRBJ2-1; D remains ambiguous. The CDR3 is made up of 13 amino acids. The germline CDR1 and CDR2 sequences are LNHNV and YYDKDF (reference sequence). Trimming left V 0 bases short and J 3 bases short, with 3 bases between. CDR3 protein: CATSRDSYNEQFF. DNA for the CDR3: TGTGCCACCAGCAGAGATAGCTACAATGAGCAGTTCTTC.

The rearrangement uses TRBV18 and TRBJ1-2; D unclear. The ends were cut back, 6 bases at V and 6 bases at J, with 17 bases in the middle. Germline loops: CDR1 KGHSH, CDR2 LQKENI. The CDR3 consists of 14 residues. The CDR3 DNA sequence: TGTGCCAGCTCTCAGGAGGGTCGTACAGATGGCTACACCTTC. This codes for CASSQEGRTDGYTF.

The J gene is TRBJ1-5, the V gene TRBV19; 7 positions agree with TRBD1. The V gene's germline CDR1 is LNHDA and CDR2 SQIVND (reference sequence). CDR3 length equals 14 residues. V shed 5 bases, J shed 5 bases, and the junction held 6 bases outside the gene matches. CDR3 sequence reads: CASSGDREDQPQHF. In DNA, the CDR3 is TGTGCCAGTAGTGGTGACAGGGAGGATCAGCCCCAGCATTTT.

This clone has just one count. The gene calls are TRBV18 and TRBJ2-5; D not resolved. The DNA end is more similar to TRBJ2-7, so the J call may be wrong. Germline CDR1 KGHSH, CDR2 LQKENI. The CDR3 runs 14 residues. The DNA for the CDR3 is TGTGCCAGCTCACCCACAGCCGACTCCTACGAGCAGTACTTC. Translating it yields CASSPTADSYEQYF.

The chain has TRBV5-1 and TRBJ1-1; 7 bases align to TRBD1. V was clipped by 4 bases and J by 7 bases; unmatched bases: 10. Germline loops: CDR1 SGHRS, CDR2 YFSETQ. This CDR3 contains 14 residues. For the CDR3, the DNA is TGCGCCAGCAGCCTACAGGGGCTGGAAAGTGAAGCTTTCTTT. Its translation is CASSLQGLESEAFF. Drawing the rest from reference TRBV5-1 and TRBJ1-1, the complete variable domain is KAGVTQTPRYLIKTRGQQVTLSCSPISGHRSVSWYQQTPGQGLQFLFEYFSETQRNKGNFPGRFSGRQFSNSRSEMNVSTLELGDSALYLCASSLQGLESEAFFGQGTRLTVV.

The V gene is TRBV30, the J gene TRBJ2-3; no clear D gene. The CDR3 extends over 14 amino acids. Germline V gene lookup returns CDR1 GTSNPN and CDR2 SVGIG (reference sequence). V was cut by 0 bases and J by 0 bases, with 7 bases left in between. The CDR3 DNA reads TGTGCCTGGAGTGTAGCCCCAAGCACAGATACGCAGTATTTT. Translated: CAWSVAPSTDTQYF.

CDR3 coding DNA: TGTGCCAGCAGTGACAGGGGGAATCAGCCCCAGCATTTT. Protein: CASSDRGNQPQHF. The V call is TRBV2, the J call TRBJ1-5, with 7 bases fitting TRBD1. Germline CDR1 and CDR2: SNHLY and FYNNEI. The CDR3 contains 13 residues. Trimming removed 3 bases from V and 4 bases from J; junction bases left unmatched: 0.

The chain combines TRBV30 with TRBJ1-3; D uncertain. Trimming took off 1 base at V and 4 bases at J, with 8 bases between the two ends. CDR3 size: 13 residues. CDR1 is GTSNPN, CDR2 SVGIG, per germline (reference sequence). For the CDR3, the DNA is TGTGCCTGGAGTGGTCTGAGCGGAAACACCATATATTTT. This translates into CAWSGLSGNTIYF.

This clone was seen more than once but under ten times. The chain recombines TRBV9 with TRBJ1-4, with 9 bases aligning to TRBD1. The CDR3 has 14 amino acids. Germline V gene sequence: CDR1 SGDLS, CDR2 YYNGEE. Unmatched junction bases numbered 5, after V lost 3 bases and J lost 8 bases. CDR3 region: CASSAGDRDEKLFF. In DNA form, the CDR3 reads TGTGCCAGCAGCGCCGGGGACAGGGACGAAAAACTGTTTTTT.

This clone was detected only a few times. V and J are TRBV6-6 and TRBJ2-5; D is ambiguous. This CDR3 is 15 amino acids long. Trimming removed 5 bases from V and 3 bases from J, with 16 bases in between. CDR1 is MNHNY and CDR2 is SVGAGI in the germline V gene (reference sequence). The CDR3 DNA reads TGTGCCAGCAGTCACCCGGGCTCGGCAGAAGAGACCCAGTACTTC. Its protein product is CASSHPGSAEETQYF.

The chain links TRBV19 to TRBJ1-3; D call uncertain. Germline values: CDR1 LNHDA, CDR2 SQIVND (reference sequence). CDR3 length equals 17 residues. V lost 3 bases and J 2 bases, leaving 17 bases between the germline ends. In nucleotides, the CDR3 is TGTGCCAGTAGTATTGGCGGCAGGTCCTTTACTGGAAACACCATATATTTT. Translated: CASSIGGRSFTGNTIYF.

V gene TRBV29-1 combines with J gene TRBJ2-5, with 7 bases that match TRBD2. Germline V gives CDR1 SQVTM, CDR2 ANQGSEA. The CDR3 extends over 17 amino acids. V trimming: 3 bases; J trimming: 1 base; junction bases outside the gene matches: 14. The CDR3 is CSVEVVGGMGPQETQYF. The CDR3 DNA sequence: TGCAGCGTTGAGGTCGTGGGAGGGATGGGGCCCCAAGAGACCCAGTACTTC.

The chain links TRBV9 to TRBJ2-5; D is ambiguous. The DNA end lines up better with TRBJ2-7; the J call may be wrong. The CDR3 consists of 16 residues. The germline V gene encodes CDR1 SGDLS and CDR2 YYNGEE. CDR3 region: CASSRMGQTPSYEQYF. The CDR3, as DNA: TGTGCCAGCAGTCGGATGGGTCAGACCCCCTCCTACGAGCAGTACTTC.

The chain links TRBV19 to TRBJ2-5; D uncertain. Trimming left V 3 bases short and J 1 base short, with 12 bases between. CDR3 size: 15 residues. Germline-derived CDR1 and CDR2 are LNHDA and SQIVND (reference sequence). CDR3 residues: CASSMAESIQETQYF. CDR3 DNA sequence: TGTGCCAGTAGTATGGCGGAGAGCATCCAAGAGACCCAGTACTTC.

The rearrangement uses TRBV6-1 and TRBJ2-7, with 9 bases lining up with TRBD1. The CDR3 totals 14 residues. J lost 4 bases, V lost 10 bases, and 11 bases had no gene match. Germline CDR1 reads MNHNS; CDR2 reads SASEGT. The CDR3 sequence is CATGYAGQGYEQYF. CDR3 nucleotides: TGTGCCACAGGGTACGCGGGACAGGGTTACGAGCAGTACTTC.

The chain uses TRBV19 and TRBJ1-2; D is unresolved. Looked up from germline, CDR1 is LNHDA and CDR2 is SQIVND (reference sequence). The V end was cut by 7 bases, the J end by 7 bases, with 16 bases between. The CDR3 extends over 13 amino acids. The CDR3 region is CASNTLEIGGYTF. The CDR3 bases are TGTGCCAGTAACACTCTCGAGATCGGTGGCTACACCTTC.